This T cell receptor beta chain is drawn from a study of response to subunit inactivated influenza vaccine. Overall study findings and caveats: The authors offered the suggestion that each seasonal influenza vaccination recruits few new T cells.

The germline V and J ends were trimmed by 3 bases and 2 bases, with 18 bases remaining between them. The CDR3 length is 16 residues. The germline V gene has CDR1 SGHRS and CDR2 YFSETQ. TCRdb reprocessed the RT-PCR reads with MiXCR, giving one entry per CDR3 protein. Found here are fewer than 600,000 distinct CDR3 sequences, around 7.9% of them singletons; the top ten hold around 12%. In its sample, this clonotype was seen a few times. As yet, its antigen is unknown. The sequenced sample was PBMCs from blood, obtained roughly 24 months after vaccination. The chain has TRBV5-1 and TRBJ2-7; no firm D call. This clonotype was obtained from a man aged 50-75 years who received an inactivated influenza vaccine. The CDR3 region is CASSSFPLWKTYEQYF. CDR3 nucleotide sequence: TGCGCCAGCAGCTCCTTCCCGTTGTGGAAAACCTACGAGCAGTACTTC.